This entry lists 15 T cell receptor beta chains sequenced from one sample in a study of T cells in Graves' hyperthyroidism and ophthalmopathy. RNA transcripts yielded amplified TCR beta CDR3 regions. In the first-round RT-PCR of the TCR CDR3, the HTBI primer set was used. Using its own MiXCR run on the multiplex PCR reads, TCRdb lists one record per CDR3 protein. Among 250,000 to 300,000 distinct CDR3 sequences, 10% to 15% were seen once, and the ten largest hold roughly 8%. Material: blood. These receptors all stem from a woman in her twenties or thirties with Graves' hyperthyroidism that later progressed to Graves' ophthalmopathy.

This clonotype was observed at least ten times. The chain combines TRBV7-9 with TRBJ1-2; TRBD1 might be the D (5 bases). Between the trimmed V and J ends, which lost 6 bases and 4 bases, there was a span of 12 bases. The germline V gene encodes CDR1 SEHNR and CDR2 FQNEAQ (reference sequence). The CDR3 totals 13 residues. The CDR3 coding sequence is TGTGCCAGCAGTCCGACAGAGCTCTATGGCTACACCTTC. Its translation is CASSPTELYGYTF. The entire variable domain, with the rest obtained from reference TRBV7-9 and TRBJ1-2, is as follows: DTGVSQNPRHKITKRGQNVTFRCDPISEHNRLYWYRQTLGQGPEFLTYFQNEAQLEKSRLLSDRFSAERPKGSFSTLEIQRTEQGDSAMYLCASSPTELYGYTFGSGTRLTVV.

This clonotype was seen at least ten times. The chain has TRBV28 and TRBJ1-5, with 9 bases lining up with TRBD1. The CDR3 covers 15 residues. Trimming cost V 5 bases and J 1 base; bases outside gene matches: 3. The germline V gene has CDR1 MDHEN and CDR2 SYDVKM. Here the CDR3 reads CASSRGQGSNQPQHF. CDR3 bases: TGTGCCAGCAGTAGGGGACAGGGCAGCAATCAGCCCCAGCATTTT.

Here the CDR3 reads CASSRTGTGYEQYF. DNA of the CDR3: TGTGCCAGCAGCCGAACCGGGACAGGGTACGAGCAGTACTTC. The chain carries TRBV3-1 and TRBJ2-7, with 9 bases identical to TRBD1. The trim removed 4 bases at V and 4 bases at J, leaving 5 bases unmatched. Germline V CDR1 and CDR2: LGHDT, YNNKEL (reference sequence). The CDR3 extends over 14 amino acids.

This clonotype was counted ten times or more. The CDR3, as DNA: TGTGCCAGCAGCCCCAACAGGGGAAATGGAAACACCATATATTTT. This codes for CASSPNRGNGNTIYF. This chain connects TRBV7-2 to TRBJ1-3; 7 bases align to TRBD1. The CDR3 runs to 15 residues. Germline assignment: CDR1 SGHTA and CDR2 FQGNSA. V lost 5 bases and J lost 3; bases outside the gene matches: 7.

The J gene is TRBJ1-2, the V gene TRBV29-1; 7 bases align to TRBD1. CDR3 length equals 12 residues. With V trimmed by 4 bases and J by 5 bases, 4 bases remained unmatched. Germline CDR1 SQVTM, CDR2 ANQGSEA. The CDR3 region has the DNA TGCAGCGTTGTTGGGACAGAATATGGCTACACCTTC. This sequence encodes CSVVGTEYGYTF.

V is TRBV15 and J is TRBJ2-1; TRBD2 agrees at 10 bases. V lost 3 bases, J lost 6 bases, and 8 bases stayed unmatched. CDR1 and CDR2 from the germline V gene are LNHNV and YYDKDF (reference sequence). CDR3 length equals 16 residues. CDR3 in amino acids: CATSSRSLAGSNEQFF. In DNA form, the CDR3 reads TGTGCCACCAGCAGTAGGTCACTAGCGGGAAGCAATGAGCAGTTCTTC.

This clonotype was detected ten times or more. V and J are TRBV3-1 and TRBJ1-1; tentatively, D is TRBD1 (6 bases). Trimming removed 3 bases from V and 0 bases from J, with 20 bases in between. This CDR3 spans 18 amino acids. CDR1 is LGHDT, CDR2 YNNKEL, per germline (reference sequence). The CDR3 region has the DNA TGTGCCAGCAGCCAGTACGATTGGTGGCAGGGGATGAACACTGAAGCTTTCTTT. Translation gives CASSQYDWWQGMNTEAFF. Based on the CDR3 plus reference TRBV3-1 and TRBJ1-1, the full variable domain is DTAVSQTPKYLVTQMGNDKSIKCEQNLGHDTMYWYKQDSKKFLKIMFSYNNKELIINETVPNRFSPKSPDKAHLNLHINSLELGDSAVYFCASSQYDWWQGMNTEAFFGQGTRLTVV.

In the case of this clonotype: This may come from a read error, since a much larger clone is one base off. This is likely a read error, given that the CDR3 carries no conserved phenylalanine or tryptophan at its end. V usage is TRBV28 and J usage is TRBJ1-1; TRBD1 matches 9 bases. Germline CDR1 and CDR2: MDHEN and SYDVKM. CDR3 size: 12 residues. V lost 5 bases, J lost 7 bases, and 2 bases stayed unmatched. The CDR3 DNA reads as TGTGCCAGCAGTGGGACAGGGTTTGAAGCTTTCCTT. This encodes CASSGTGFEAFL.

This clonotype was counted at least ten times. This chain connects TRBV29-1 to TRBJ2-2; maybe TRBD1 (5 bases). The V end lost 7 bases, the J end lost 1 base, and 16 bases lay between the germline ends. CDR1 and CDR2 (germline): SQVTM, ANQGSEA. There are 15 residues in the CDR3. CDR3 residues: CSASAQGMNTGELFF. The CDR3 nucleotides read TGCAGCGCCTCCGCGCAGGGTATGAACACCGGGGAGCTGTTTTTT.

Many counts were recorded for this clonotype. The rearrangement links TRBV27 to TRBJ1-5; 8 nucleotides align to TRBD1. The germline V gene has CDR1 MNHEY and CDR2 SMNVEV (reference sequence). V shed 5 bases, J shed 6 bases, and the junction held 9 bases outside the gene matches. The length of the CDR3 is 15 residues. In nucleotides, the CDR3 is TGTGCCAGCAGTCCCCACGGACAGGGAGCTCAGCCCCAGCATTTT. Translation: CASSPHGQGAQPQHF.

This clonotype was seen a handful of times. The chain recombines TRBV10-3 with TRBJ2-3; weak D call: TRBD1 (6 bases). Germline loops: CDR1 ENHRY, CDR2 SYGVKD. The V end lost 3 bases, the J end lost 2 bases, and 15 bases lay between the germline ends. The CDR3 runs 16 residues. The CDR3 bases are TGTGCCATCAGTGATGTCGACAGGAAGAACACAGATACGCAGTATTTT. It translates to CAISDVDRKNTDTQYF.

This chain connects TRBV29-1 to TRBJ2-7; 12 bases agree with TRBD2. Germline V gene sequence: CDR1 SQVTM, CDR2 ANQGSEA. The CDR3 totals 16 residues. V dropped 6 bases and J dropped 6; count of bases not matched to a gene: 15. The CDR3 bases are TGCAGCGTCGCCCGACTAGCGGGAGATGGACTGGGCGAGCAGTACTTC. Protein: CSVARLAGDGLGEQYF.

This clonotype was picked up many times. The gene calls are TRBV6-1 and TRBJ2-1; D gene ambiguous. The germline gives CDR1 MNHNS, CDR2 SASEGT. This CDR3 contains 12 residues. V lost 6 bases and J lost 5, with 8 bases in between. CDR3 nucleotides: TGTGCCAGCAGGGACCTCAACAATGAGCAGTTCTTC. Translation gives CASRDLNNEQFF.

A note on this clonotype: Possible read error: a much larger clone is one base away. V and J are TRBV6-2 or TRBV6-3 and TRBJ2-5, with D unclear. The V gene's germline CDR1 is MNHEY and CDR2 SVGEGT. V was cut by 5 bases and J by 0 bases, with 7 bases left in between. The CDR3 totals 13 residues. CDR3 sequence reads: CASSDGDQETQYF. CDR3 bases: TGTGCCAGCAGTGACGGAGACCAAGAGACCCAGTACTTC.

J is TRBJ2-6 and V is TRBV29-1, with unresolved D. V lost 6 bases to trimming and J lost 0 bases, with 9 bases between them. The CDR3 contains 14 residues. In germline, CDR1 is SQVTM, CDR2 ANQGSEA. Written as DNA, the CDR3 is TGCAGCGTCTCTCCCGACTCTGGGGCCAACGTCCTGACTTTC. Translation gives CSVSPDSGANVLTF. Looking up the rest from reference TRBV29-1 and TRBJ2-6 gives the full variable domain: SAVISQKPSRDICQRGTSLTIQCQVDSQVTMMFWYRQQPGQSLTLIATANQGSEATYESGFVIDKFPISRPNLTFSTLTVSNMSPEDSSIYLCSVSPDSGANVLTFGAGSRLTVL.